Shown below are 16 T cell receptor beta chains from a single sample sequenced in a study of blood T cell repertoires in COVID-19. The assay was immunoSEQ multiplex PCR, and TCRdb's table has in-frame clones only and misses some. The data contain some 110,000 clones, approximately 80% of them seen just once; the ten biggest clones take up 0.8% to 0.9%. Material for sequencing was peripheral blood. All receptors derive from a woman in her 70s with acute or convalescent COVID-19.

The chain is built from TRBV7-3 and TRBJ2-1; 12 positions agree with TRBD2. This CDR3 has 15 amino acids. The V gene end was trimmed by 4 bases and the J gene end by 3 bases; junction bases not matched to a gene: 1. Germline CDR1 and CDR2: SGHTA and FQGTGA. The CDR3 region has the DNA TGTGCCAGCAGCTGGGGACTAGCGGGCTACAATGAGCAGTTCTTC. It specifies CASSWGLAGYNEQFF.

This clone was observed a single time. This chain links TRBV5-3 with TRBJ1-2; a weak D match, TRBD1 (5 bases). TRBV5-3 carries the ORF label, with uncertain function. The CDR3 covers 15 residues. V was clipped by 0 bases and J by 8 bases, with 17 bases between them. CDR3 region: CARSLEGVPLGGYTF. The CDR3 region has the DNA TGTGCCAGAAGCTTGGAAGGGGTCCCCCTTGGGGGCTACACCTTC.

This sequence joins TRBV7-9 and TRBJ2-7; no reliable D call. CDR3 length equals 16 residues. The germline gives CDR1 SEHNR, CDR2 FQNEAQ (reference sequence). With 4 bases removed from V and 2 bases from J, the gap between germline ends came to 18 bases. The CDR3 nucleotides are TGTGCCAGCAGCTCCCCACCCGGTAGTCCCGCCTACGAGCAGTACTTC. Encoded protein: CASSSPPGSPAYEQYF.

The chain recombines TRBV28 with TRBJ1-2; D perhaps matches TRBD1 (5 bases). CDR1 is MDHEN and CDR2 is SYDVKM in the germline V gene. This CDR3 region has 13 residues. V was shortened by 2 bases and J by 5 bases, with 9 bases between the two germline ends. CDR3 nucleotide sequence: TGTGCCAGCAGTTTAGGGGCGCGGTATGGCTACACCTTC. Amino acid sequence: CASSLGARYGYTF.

This clone has just a few counts. This chain uses TRBV2 with TRBJ2-7; TRBD1 agrees at 10 bases. Trimming cost V 6 bases and J 4 bases; bases outside gene matches: 3. Germline lookup yields CDR1 SNHLY and CDR2 FYNNEI. The CDR3 loop spans 13 amino acids. This chain's CDR3 is CASRRGQGYEQYF. The CDR3 DNA reads as TGTGCCAGCAGGCGGGGACAGGGGTACGAGCAGTACTTC. The complete variable domain, with remaining parts taken from reference TRBV2 and TRBJ2-7, reads EPEVTQTPSHQVTQMGQEVILRCVPISNHLYFYWYRQILGQKVEFLVSFYNNEISEKSEIFDDQFSVERPDGSNFTLKIRSTKLEDSAMYFCASRRGQGYEQYFGPGTRLTVT.

The chain employs TRBV5-1 and TRBJ1-1; D is possibly TRBD1 (5 bases). Per the germline V gene, CDR1 is SGHRS and CDR2 is YFSETQ. V lost 0 bases to trimming and J lost 1 base, with 13 bases between them. The CDR3 consists of 16 residues. DNA for the CDR3: TGCGCCAGCAGCTTGGGGGGCAGGGTAGAGAACACTGAAGCTTTCTTT. Translating gives CASSLGGRVENTEAFF.

This sequence joins TRBV6-5 and TRBJ1-1, with 9 bases fitting TRBD1. Germline trimming cut 7 bases from V and 4 bases from J; bases unmatched to any gene: 4. This CDR3 is built from 13 residues. CDR1 MNHEY and CDR2 SVGAGI come from the germline V gene. CDR3 region: CASTATGGTEAFF. Here the CDR3 DNA reads TGTGCCAGCACTGCGACAGGGGGCACTGAAGCTTTCTTT.

The V gene is TRBV2, the J gene TRBJ2-1, with D uncertain. Germline values: CDR1 SNHLY, CDR2 FYNNEI. Trimming removed 5 bases from V and 9 bases from J, with 8 bases in between. This CDR3 region has 11 residues. The CDR3 loop is CASSIKREQFF. As DNA, the CDR3 is TGTGCCAGCAGTATCAAGCGTGAGCAGTTCTTC.

The V and J genes are TRBV29-1 and TRBJ1-1, with a weak D call TRBD1 (5 bases). The germline gives CDR1 SQVTM, CDR2 ANQGSEA. The length of the CDR3 is 12 residues. V shed 7 bases and J shed 5 bases, with 14 bases lying between them. The CDR3 sequence is CSAIGVLTEAFF. CDR3 bases: TGCAGCGCCATAGGGGTCCTGACTGAAGCTTTCTTT.

V is TRBV19 and J is TRBJ1-5; possible D gene TRBD1, 5 bases. Germline CDR1 LNHDA, CDR2 SQIVND (reference sequence). Trimming cost V 3 bases and J 11 bases, with 14 bases left between them. There are 13 residues in the CDR3. The CDR3 reads CASSIGGGIAQHF. The CDR3 nucleotides read TGTGCCAGTAGTATTGGCGGGGGTATAGCCCAGCATTTT. Looking up the rest from reference TRBV19 and TRBJ1-5 gives the full variable domain: DGGITQSPKYLFRKEGQNVTLSCEQNLNHDAMYWYRQDPGQGLRLIYYSQIVNDFQKGDIAEGYSVSREKKESFPLTVTSAQKNPTAFYLCASSIGGGIAQHFGDGTRLSIL.

The chain combines TRBV5-4 with TRBJ1-6, with D possibly matching TRBD1 (5 bases). The CDR3 spans 15 residues. V was trimmed by 4 bases and J by 9 bases, leaving 17 bases between them. Germline assignment: CDR1 SGHNT and CDR2 YYREEE (reference sequence). This chain's CDR3 is CASSPQRQTTSPLHF. The CDR3 DNA sequence: TGTGCCAGCAGCCCCCAGCGACAGACAACTTCACCCCTCCACTTT.

This clone was seen more than once but under ten times. This chain uses TRBV7-9 with TRBJ2-5, with 10 bases identical to TRBD2. Germline V gene sequence: CDR1 SEHNR, CDR2 FQNEAQ (reference sequence). This CDR3 is built from 16 residues. V shed 5 bases, J shed 3 bases, and the junction held 9 bases outside the gene matches. Here the CDR3 reads CASSTILAGYKETQYF. DNA of the CDR3: TGTGCCAGCAGCACCATACTAGCGGGGTACAAAGAGACCCAGTACTTC. The variable domain in full, completed from reference TRBV7-9 and TRBJ2-5, reads DTGVSQNPRHKITKRGQNVTFRCDPISEHNRLYWYRQTLGQGPEFLTYFQNEAQLEKSRLLSDRFSAERPKGSFSTLEIQRTEQGDSAMYLCASSTILAGYKETQYFGPGTRLLVL.

The chain links TRBV30 to TRBJ2-3; 7 nucleotides match TRBD2. With V trimmed by 2 bases and J by 1 base, 3 bases remained unmatched. Germline assignment: CDR1 GTSNPN and CDR2 SVGIG (reference sequence). The CDR3 runs 14 residues. The CDR3 spells CAWSNGGGTDTQYF. In nucleotides, the CDR3 is TGTGCCTGGAGTAATGGGGGGGGCACAGATACGCAGTATTTT.

This chain links TRBV13 with TRBJ2-2; 7 nucleotides line up with TRBD1. The germline V gene has CDR1 PRHDT and CDR2 FYEKMQ (reference sequence). Unmatched junction bases numbered 1, after V lost 6 bases and J lost 0 bases. The length of the CDR3 is 14 residues. The CDR3 region is CASRGGANTGELFF. Written as DNA, the CDR3 is TGTGCCAGCAGAGGGGGCGCGAACACCGGGGAGCTGTTTTTT.

The J gene is TRBJ1-1, the V gene TRBV9; unclear D gene. CDR1 and CDR2 (germline): SGDLS, YYNGEE. This CDR3 comprises 14 residues. Trimming removed 0 bases from V and 1 base from J, with 7 bases in between. The CDR3, as DNA: TGTGCCAGCAGCGTAGACGGGTGGAACACTGAAGCTTTCTTT. Residues: CASSVDGWNTEAFF.

Notes on this clone: This specimen includes other DNA sequences encoding the same CDR3. The chain combines TRBV18 with TRBJ1-5; tentatively, D is TRBD1 (6 bases). The germline V and J ends were trimmed by 3 bases and 2 bases, with 8 bases remaining between them. The CDR3 loop spans 14 amino acids. Germline CDR1 reads KGHSH; CDR2 reads LQKENI. As DNA, the CDR3 is TGTGCCAGCTCACCCTCAGGGGGCAATCAGCCCCAGCATTTT. Amino acid sequence: CASSPSGGNQPQHF.